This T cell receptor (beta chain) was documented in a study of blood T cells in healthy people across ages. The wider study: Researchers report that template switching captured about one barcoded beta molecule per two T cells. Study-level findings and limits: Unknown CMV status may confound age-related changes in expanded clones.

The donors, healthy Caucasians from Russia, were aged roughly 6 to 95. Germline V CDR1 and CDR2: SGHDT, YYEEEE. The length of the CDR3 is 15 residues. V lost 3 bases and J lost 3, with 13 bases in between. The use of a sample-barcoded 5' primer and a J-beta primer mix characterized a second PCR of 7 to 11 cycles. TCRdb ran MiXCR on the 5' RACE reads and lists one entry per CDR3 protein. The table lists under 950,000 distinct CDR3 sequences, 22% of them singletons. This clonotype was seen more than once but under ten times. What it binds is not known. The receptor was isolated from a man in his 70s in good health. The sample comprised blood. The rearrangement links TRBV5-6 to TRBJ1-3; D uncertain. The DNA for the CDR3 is TGTGCCAGCAGCTATGGATCTCCGGGTGGAAACACCATATATTTT. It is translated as CASSYGSPGGNTIYF. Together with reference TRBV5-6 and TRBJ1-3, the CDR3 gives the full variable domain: DAGVTQSPTHLIKTRGQQVTLRCSPKSGHDTVSWYQQALGQGPQFIFQYYEEEERQRGNFPDRFSGHQFPNYSSELNVNALLLGDSALYLCASSYGSPGGNTIYFGEGSWLTVV.